Each of the 16 T cell receptor beta chains below was sequenced from the same sample in a study of blood T cell repertoires in COVID-19. The repertoire was sequenced with immunoSEQ multiplex PCR; TCRdb's copy has only in-frame clones and lacks some. The table shows some 120,000 clones, with around 83% occurring only once. Sequenced input: peripheral blood. These receptors were taken from a man older than 75 with active or convalescent COVID-19.

The V gene is TRBV9, the J gene TRBJ1-3; D remains ambiguous. The V end was cut by 0 bases, the J end by 0 bases, with 7 bases between. Germline V gene sequence: CDR1 SGDLS, CDR2 YYNGEE. This CDR3 has 15 residues. The CDR3 reads CASSVDGFSGNTIYF. CDR3 DNA: TGTGCCAGCAGCGTAGATGGCTTCTCTGGAAACACCATATATTTT.

V gene TRBV24-1 combines with J gene TRBJ1-2; 7 bases agree with TRBD1. Germline trimming cut 3 bases from V and 6 bases from J; bases unmatched to any gene: 12. Germline assignment: CDR1 KGHDR and CDR2 SFDVKD. The CDR3 sequence is 16 residues long. The CDR3: CATSDPQAGTEHGYTF. CDR3 bases: TGTGCCACCAGTGATCCCCAGGCCGGGACAGAACATGGCTACACCTTC.

The rearrangement uses TRBV7-2 and TRBJ2-3; D is unclear. There are 15 residues in the CDR3. Germline V gene lookup returns CDR1 SGHTA and CDR2 FQGNSA. With 1 base removed from V and 4 bases from J, the gap between germline ends came to 12 bases. The chain's CDR3 is CASSLGNSFADTQYF. DNA for the CDR3: TGTGCCAGCAGCTTAGGAAACAGCTTTGCAGATACGCAGTATTTT.

J is TRBJ1-3 and V is TRBV7-2, with D perhaps TRBD1 (6 bases). V was shortened by 3 bases and J by 0 bases, with 12 bases between the two germline ends. The CDR3 is 16 amino acids. Germline loops: CDR1 SGHTA, CDR2 FQGNSA. The CDR3 DNA reads as TGTGCCAGCAGCTTGGCCGGGACAAACTCTGGAAACACCATATATTTT. Translation gives CASSLAGTNSGNTIYF.

This clone was observed once. The chain joins TRBV30 to TRBJ1-1; 8 bases match TRBD1. Germline V gene sequence: CDR1 GTSNPN, CDR2 SVGIG (reference sequence). With V trimmed by 5 bases and J by 1 base, 0 bases remained unmatched. The CDR3 consists of 12 residues. CDR3 nucleotides: TGTGCCTGGGGACAGGGGAACACTGAAGCTTTCTTT. It specifies CAWGQGNTEAFF.

This clone was seen only a few times. J is TRBJ2-3 and V is TRBV3-1 (or the pseudogene TRBV3-2); D perhaps matches TRBD2 (5 bases). This CDR3 is 13 amino acids long. CDR1 is LGHDT and CDR2 is YNNKEL in the germline V gene (reference sequence). The V end lost 1 base, the J end lost 5 bases, and 7 bases lay between the germline ends. The CDR3 here is CASSQAREDTQYF. DNA of the CDR3: TGTGCCAGCAGCCAAGCCCGGGAAGATACGCAGTATTTT.

This sequence joins TRBV24-1 and TRBJ2-7; 14 nucleotides line up with TRBD2. Trimming at V came to 2 bases and at J to 4 bases, leaving 9 bases not matched to a gene. Germline CDR1 and CDR2: KGHDR and SFDVKD. The CDR3 has 18 residues. CDR3 DNA sequence: TGTGCCACCAGTGATTCTTTACGGACTAGCGGGGGGAGATACGAGCAGTACTTC. Translated: CATSDSLRTSGGRYEQYF.

The CDR3: CASNVGGSYGYTF. The CDR3, as DNA: TGTGCCAGCAACGTTGGGGGGTCCTATGGCTACACCTTC. The chain links TRBV7-2 to TRBJ1-2; TRBD1 might be the D (5 bases). In germline, CDR1 is SGHTA, CDR2 FQGNSA. V shed 7 bases and J shed 4 bases, with 13 bases lying between them. The CDR3 extends over 13 amino acids.

The table lists this clone with a few counts. The chain links TRBV7-9 to TRBJ2-2; 9 bases are shared with TRBD1. CDR1 is SEHNR and CDR2 is FQNEAQ in the germline V gene (reference sequence). With 2 bases clipped from V and 5 bases from J, the junction kept 3 bases outside the gene matches. The CDR3 is made up of 15 amino acids. The CDR3 loop is CASSLQTGGTGELFF. CDR3 sequence (DNA): TGTGCCAGCAGCTTACAGACAGGGGGAACCGGGGAGCTGTTTTTT.

This chain joins TRBV7-9 and TRBJ1-1, with D tentatively TRBD1 (6 bases). This CDR3 has 14 amino acids. V shed 5 bases and J shed 0 bases, with 10 bases lying between them. The germline gives CDR1 SEHNR, CDR2 FQNEAQ (reference sequence). CDR3: CASSRGGVNTEAFF. Here the CDR3 DNA reads TGTGCCAGCAGCCGGGGGGGCGTGAACACTGAAGCTTTCTTT.

The V call is TRBV9, the J call TRBJ1-1; 7 bases align to TRBD1. V was clipped by 1 base and J by 1 base; unmatched bases: 1. CDR3 length: 14 amino acids. Germline CDR1 is SGDLS and CDR2 is YYNGEE. The CDR3 nucleotides read TGTGCCAGCAGCGTACAGGGGGGGAACACTGAAGCTTTCTTT. Translation: CASSVQGGNTEAFF.

The rearrangement uses TRBV5-1 and TRBJ2-3; 13 nucleotides match TRBD2. In germline, CDR1 is SGHRS, CDR2 YFSETQ. The CDR3 spans 15 residues. V was pared by 0 bases and J by 11 bases, with 6 bases of the junction left unmatched. This CDR3 is CASSLAGTSGEGQYF. The CDR3 DNA reads TGCGCCAGCAGCTTGGCCGGGACTAGCGGGGAGGGGCAGTATTTT.

The chain links TRBV30 to TRBJ1-6; D might be TRBD1 (6 bases). Trimming stripped 3 bases from V and 9 bases from J, with 15 bases between. The CDR3 extends over 14 amino acids. CDR1 and CDR2 from the germline V gene are GTSNPN and SVGIG (reference sequence). CDR3 bases: TGTGCCTGGAGCCCCGGGACACGAGCTTCACCCCTCCACTTT. Translating it yields CAWSPGTRASPLHF.

The chain uses TRBV2 and TRBJ1-3; a weak D match, TRBD1 (6 bases). Germline assignment: CDR1 SNHLY and CDR2 FYNNEI. This CDR3 comprises 14 residues. Trimming took off 7 bases at V and 0 bases at J, with 10 bases between the two ends. The CDR3 region is CASNTGSSGNTIYF. The CDR3 DNA follows: TGTGCCAGCAATACAGGGAGCTCTGGAAACACCATATATTTT.

The V gene is TRBV2, the J gene TRBJ2-7; TRBD1 aligns across 10 bases. Germline CDR1 is SNHLY and CDR2 is FYNNEI. Germline trimming cut 2 bases from V and 6 bases from J; bases unmatched to any gene: 7. The CDR3 length is 15 residues. The CDR3 DNA reads as TGTGCCAGCAGTGAAATGGGACAGGGGAGGGGCGAGCAGTACTTC. It codes for CASSEMGQGRGEQYF.

The genes are TRBV6-5 and TRBJ1-6, with a possible D match to TRBD1 (6 bases). V lost 4 bases to trimming and J lost 18 bases, with 16 bases between them. The CDR3 spans 12 residues. The germline V gene encodes CDR1 MNHEY and CDR2 SVGAGI. The CDR3 loop reads CASSSTGQTNHF. CDR3 in DNA: TGTGCCAGCAGTTCGACCGGACAGACAAACCACTTT.